The source of this T cell receptor (beta chain) is a study of blood T cell repertoires in COVID-19. The table came from immunoSEQ multiplex PCR; TCRdb's copy has only in-frame clones and leaves some out. The table records some 290,000 clones, 85% to 90% of them present only once. V gave up 2 bases and J gave up 12 bases, with 14 bases separating them. This CDR3 is 13 amino acids long. The chain joins TRBV12-3 or TRBV12-4 to TRBJ2-1; D is unclear. The sequenced sample consisted of peripheral blood. This clonotype was obtained from a man between 18 and 29 years old with active or convalescent COVID-19. CDR3: CASSLRLSVPQFF. The DNA of the CDR3 is TGTGCCAGCAGTTTACGCCTGTCGGTTCCGCAGTTCTTC.